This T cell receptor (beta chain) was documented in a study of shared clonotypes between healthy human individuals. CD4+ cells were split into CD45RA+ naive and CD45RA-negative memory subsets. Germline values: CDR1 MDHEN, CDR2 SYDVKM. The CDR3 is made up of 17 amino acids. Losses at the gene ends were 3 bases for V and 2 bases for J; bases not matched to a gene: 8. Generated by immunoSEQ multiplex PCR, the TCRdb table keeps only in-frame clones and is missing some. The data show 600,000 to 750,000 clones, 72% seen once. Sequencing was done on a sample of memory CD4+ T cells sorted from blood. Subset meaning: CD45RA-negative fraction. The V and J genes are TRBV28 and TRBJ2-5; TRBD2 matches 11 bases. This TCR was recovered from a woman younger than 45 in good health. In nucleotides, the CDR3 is TGTGCCAGCAGTTTGCCTGTGGGACTAGCGGATCAAGAGACCCAGTACTTC. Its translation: CASSLPVGLADQETQYF.